The 21 T cell receptor beta chains below all came from one sample that was sequenced in a study of cytomegalovirus exposure and HLA in healthy donors. The PCR ran on 60 Vbeta and 13 Jbeta primers. TCRdb's table, derived via immunoSEQ multiplex PCR, lists solely in-frame clones and lacks some. This table has approximately 130,000 clones, approximately 80% appearing once. Sequenced material: PBMCs. The source is a woman between 18 and 29 years old in good health and CMV-seronegative.

This clone turned up a few times. The chain has TRBV10-1 and TRBJ1-2; D call uncertain. The V gene lost 0 bases and the J gene lost 4 bases, with 24 bases spanning the gap. Germline CDR1 reads WNHNN; CDR2 reads SYGVQD (reference sequence). The CDR3 has 19 residues. As DNA, the CDR3 is TGCGCCAGCAGTGAGTCCGTACCAATGAAGAACGGGATGGGCTATGGCTACACCTTC. Translation: CASSESVPMKNGMGYGYTF.

The V gene is TRBV28, the J gene TRBJ2-2; maybe TRBD2 (5 bases). Germline V gives CDR1 MDHEN, CDR2 SYDVKM. CDR3 length equals 19 residues. V gave up 6 bases and J gave up 5 bases, with 28 bases separating them. CDR3 sequence: CASSKRPPGNPYTTGELFF. CDR3 DNA sequence: TGTGCCAGCAGCAAACGGCCCCCGGGGAATCCCTATACAACCGGGGAGCTGTTTTTT.

The chain links TRBV7-2 to TRBJ1-2, with 10 bases identical to TRBD1. CDR3 length: 17 residues. CDR1 is SGHTA, CDR2 FQGNSA, per germline. Unmatched junction bases numbered 12, after V lost 1 base and J lost 7 bases. CDR3 DNA sequence: TGTGCCAGCAGCTTAGGAGGGTCGGACAGGGGGGGGAGTGGCTACACCTTC. Its protein product is CASSLGGSDRGGSGYTF.

This CDR3 reads CASSAPRRDMNTEAFF. The CDR3 nucleotides read TGTGCCAGCAGTGCTCCGCGGCGGGATATGAACACTGAAGCTTTCTTT. The chain is built from TRBV6-1 and TRBJ1-1; no reliable D call. The CDR3 has 16 residues. Deletions cut 4 bases from V and 0 bases from J, with 15 bases between. Germline V CDR1 and CDR2: MNHNS, SASEGT.

The chain carries TRBV5-4 and TRBJ2-1; 8 bases are a match to TRBD2. The CDR3 consists of 15 residues. CDR1 SGHNT and CDR2 YYREEE come from the germline V gene (reference sequence). After removal of 4 bases from V and 1 base from J, the junction contained 4 bases not matched to a gene. The CDR3 sequence: CASSRAGASYNEQFF. The CDR3 region has the DNA TGTGCCAGCAGCCGAGCGGGAGCTTCCTACAATGAGCAGTTCTTC.

The chain combines TRBV11-3 with TRBJ1-4, with D uncertain. This CDR3 comprises 12 residues. Trimming took off 5 bases at V and 7 bases at J, with 8 bases between the two ends. Looked up from germline, CDR1 is SGHNT and CDR2 is YENEEA. The DNA of the CDR3 is TGTGCCAGCAGCCCCCCATCTGAAAAACTGTTTTTT. Translating gives CASSPPSEKLFF.

The chain uses TRBV7-9 and TRBJ2-1; 10 bases are a match to TRBD2. Per the germline V gene, CDR1 is SEHNR and CDR2 is FQNEAQ (reference sequence). Trimming cost V 1 base and J 10 bases; bases outside gene matches: 7. CDR3 length equals 15 residues. The DNA for the CDR3 is TGTGCCAGCAGCTTAGGTCTAGCGGGAGAGGGAGAGCAGTTCTTC. It translates to CASSLGLAGEGEQFF.

The chain uses TRBV7-7 and TRBJ2-1, with TRBD2 identical over 10 bases. Germline CDR1 SSHAT, CDR2 FNYEAQ (reference sequence). V shed 5 bases, J shed 4 bases, and the junction held 5 bases outside the gene matches. The CDR3 consists of 15 residues. For the CDR3, the DNA is TGTGCCAGCAGCGAAACTAGCGGGACTTACAATGAGCAGTTCTTC. This gives the protein CASSETSGTYNEQFF.

There are a few counts of this clone. The chain uses TRBV29-1 and TRBJ1-1, with 7 bases lining up with TRBD1. The trim removed 5 bases at V and 2 bases at J, leaving 8 bases unmatched. CDR3 size: 14 residues. Germline V lookup: CDR1 SQVTM, CDR2 ANQGSEA. CDR3 DNA sequence: TGCAGCGTTATCCAAGACAGGGCAAACACTGAAGCTTTCTTT. Residues: CSVIQDRANTEAFF.

The V call is TRBV9, the J call TRBJ2-1; weak D call: TRBD2 (7 bases). The V end lost 0 bases, the J end lost 2 bases, and 12 bases lay between the germline ends. The CDR3 covers 16 residues. Germline-derived CDR1 and CDR2 are SGDLS and YYNGEE. CDR3 amino acids: CASSVETGGAYNEQFF. The CDR3 region has the DNA TGTGCCAGCAGCGTAGAAACGGGGGGCGCCTACAATGAGCAGTTCTTC.

This clone was observed a single time. The chain links TRBV5-4 to TRBJ1-2; maybe TRBD1 (6 bases). The V end was cut by 2 bases, the J end by 6 bases, with 11 bases between. This CDR3 contains 13 residues. The V gene's germline CDR1 is SGHNT and CDR2 YYREEE (reference sequence). The CDR3 here is CASSFAGANGYTF. DNA for the CDR3: TGTGCCAGCAGCTTTGCAGGGGCAAATGGCTACACCTTC. Full variable domain (remainder filled in from reference TRBV5-4 and TRBJ1-2): ETGVTQSPTHLIKTRGQQVTLRCSSQSGHNTVSWYQQALGQGPQFIFQYYREEENGRGNFPPRFSGLQFPNYSSELNVNALELDDSALYLCASSFAGANGYTFGSGTRLTVV.

The J gene is TRBJ2-3, the V gene TRBV11-2, with 7 nucleotides matching TRBD2. With 4 bases clipped from V and 1 base from J, the junction kept 5 bases outside the gene matches. Germline V gene data show CDR1 as SGHAT and CDR2 as FQNNGV. CDR3 length: 15 residues. The CDR3 DNA reads TGTGCCAGCAGCTCCTTTCGGGGGGGCACAGATACGCAGTATTTT. Protein: CASSSFRGGTDTQYF.

The rearrangement uses TRBV6-6 and TRBJ1-4, with D possibly matching TRBD1 (6 bases). Between the trimmed V and J ends, which lost 2 bases and 5 bases, there was a span of 9 bases. This CDR3 is 14 amino acids long. Germline V gene sequence: CDR1 MNHNY, CDR2 SVGAGI (reference sequence). Here the CDR3 DNA reads TGTGCCAGCAGTTACCAGGGGTCGAATGAAAAACTGTTTTTT. Translated: CASSYQGSNEKLFF.

J is TRBJ2-7 and V is TRBV2; D unclear. CDR1 and CDR2 from the germline V gene are SNHLY and FYNNEI. Trimming took off 7 bases at V and 5 bases at J, with 9 bases between the two ends. This CDR3 has 11 residues. The CDR3 loop reads CASKRTDEQYF. The CDR3 DNA reads TGTGCCAGCAAGAGAACAGACGAGCAGTACTTC.

The V and J genes are TRBV9 and TRBJ2-7; 7 nucleotides line up with TRBD1. The CDR3 loop spans 16 amino acids. The V and J ends lost 0 bases and 0 bases, in that order; junction bases with no gene match: 6. Germline assignment: CDR1 SGDLS and CDR2 YYNGEE. In DNA form, the CDR3 reads TGTGCCAGCAGCGTAGTTCCGGACAGGAACTCCTACGAGCAGTACTTC. This gives the protein CASSVVPDRNSYEQYF.

The chain joins TRBV9 to TRBJ1-1; 8 bases line up with TRBD1. Germline CDR1 reads SGDLS; CDR2 reads YYNGEE. J was trimmed by 4 bases and V by 4 bases; bases with no gene match: 6. The CDR3 covers 14 residues. The CDR3, as DNA: TGTGCCAGCAGCTTAGGACAGGGCGGCACTGAAGCTTTCTTT. Protein sequence: CASSLGQGGTEAFF.

The rearrangement links TRBV4-3 to TRBJ1-1; no clear D. Germline CDR1 is LGHNA and CDR2 is YSLEER. Trimming shortened V by 4 bases and J by 4 bases, and 16 bases separated the two germline ends. The CDR3 runs 15 residues. CDR3 amino acids: CASSPLPLRATEAFF. In nucleotides, the CDR3 is TGCGCCAGCAGCCCCCTCCCCCTGAGGGCCACTGAAGCTTTCTTT.

This clone showed up just once. This chain joins TRBV18 and TRBJ2-1; TRBD2 matches 12 bases. Germline V gene sequence: CDR1 KGHSH, CDR2 LQKENI. This CDR3 spans 16 amino acids. Losses at the gene ends were 2 bases for V and 6 bases for J; bases not matched to a gene: 5. The CDR3 loop is CASSPRGLAGINEQFF. The DNA for the CDR3 is TGTGCCAGCTCACCAAGGGGACTAGCGGGCATCAATGAGCAGTTCTTC.

This clone was observed once. V and J are TRBV18 and TRBJ1-1; 7 bases line up with TRBD1. After removal of 3 bases from V and 5 bases from J, the junction contained 6 bases not matched to a gene. Germline V gene lookup returns CDR1 KGHSH and CDR2 LQKENI. The CDR3 contains 14 residues. CDR3: CASSPQGVRTEAFF. CDR3 DNA sequence: TGTGCCAGCTCACCCCAGGGGGTTAGGACTGAAGCTTTCTTT.

V and J are TRBV18 and TRBJ1-1; D might be TRBD1 (6 bases). The CDR3 totals 14 residues. In germline, CDR1 is KGHSH, CDR2 LQKENI. The V end lost 6 bases, the J end lost 2 bases, and 13 bases lay between the germline ends. CDR3 region: CASSDLDSNTEAFF. The CDR3 DNA reads TGTGCCAGCTCTGATTTGGACAGCAACACTGAAGCTTTCTTT.

The chain is built from TRBV30 and TRBJ2-1; the match to TRBD2 covers 8 bases. The CDR3 sequence is 17 residues long. Losses at the gene ends were 2 bases for V and 1 base for J; bases not matched to a gene: 10. Germline values: CDR1 GTSNPN, CDR2 SVGIG (reference sequence). CDR3 residues: CAWSPSGSRLSYNEQFF. The CDR3, as DNA: TGTGCCTGGAGTCCCAGCGGGAGCCGGCTGTCCTACAATGAGCAGTTCTTC.